The next 5 T cell receptor beta chains were all read from a single sample in a study of T cells expressing NK-cell markers. TCRdb reprocessed the 5' RACE reads, with one entry per CDR3 protein and no DNA. There are under 600,000 distinct CDR3 sequences in the sample, with approximately 1.5% held by the top ten. The sample taken for sequencing was blood T cells: a sorted CD56 or NKG2C T cell subset, CD4+ or CD8+ T cells, or bulk PBMC T cells (not recorded which). The source is a woman aged 45-60 years in good health.

The chain links TRBV7-6 to TRBJ2-1; lacking DNA, the TRBD2 call made by TCRdb goes unchecked. CDR3 size: 14 residues. CDR1 and CDR2 from the germline V gene are SGHVS and FNYEAQ. This chain's CDR3 is CASTIAGGYNEQFF.

This chain's CDR3 is CASSFFVAGGTTDTQYF. This chain joins TRBV7-2 and TRBJ2-3; TCRdb designates TRBD2, a call that cannot be tested without DNA. The CDR3 has 17 residues. CDR1 is SGHTA and CDR2 is FQGNSA in the germline V gene. Supplemented by reference TRBV7-2 and TRBJ2-3, the full variable domain reads GAGVSQSPSNKVTEKGKDVELRCDPISGHTALYWYRQSLGQGLEFLIYFQGNSAPDKSGLPSDRFSAERTGGSVSTLTIQRTQQEDSAVYLCASSFFVAGGTTDTQYFGPGTRLTVL.

This rearrangement joins TRBV24-1 to TRBJ1-3; TCRdb proposes TRBD1, but this gene call is untestable without DNA. The CDR3 sequence is 15 residues long. Germline CDR1 and CDR2: KGHDR and SFDVKD. The CDR3 is CATSDTRTGGNTIYF.

This rearrangement joins TRBV9 to TRBJ2-1; the D call of TRBD2 rests on TCRdb alone, since no DNA is present to check it. Germline CDR1 reads SGDLS; CDR2 reads YYNGEE. This CDR3 is 16 amino acids long. CDR3 sequence reads: CASSGGLAGVRGEQFF.

V and J are TRBV19 and TRBJ2-5; the TRBD1 assignment by TCRdb is unverifiable without DNA. This CDR3 contains 13 residues. Germline CDR1 LNHDA, CDR2 SQIVND (reference sequence). CDR3 region: CASSRPGGQTQYF.